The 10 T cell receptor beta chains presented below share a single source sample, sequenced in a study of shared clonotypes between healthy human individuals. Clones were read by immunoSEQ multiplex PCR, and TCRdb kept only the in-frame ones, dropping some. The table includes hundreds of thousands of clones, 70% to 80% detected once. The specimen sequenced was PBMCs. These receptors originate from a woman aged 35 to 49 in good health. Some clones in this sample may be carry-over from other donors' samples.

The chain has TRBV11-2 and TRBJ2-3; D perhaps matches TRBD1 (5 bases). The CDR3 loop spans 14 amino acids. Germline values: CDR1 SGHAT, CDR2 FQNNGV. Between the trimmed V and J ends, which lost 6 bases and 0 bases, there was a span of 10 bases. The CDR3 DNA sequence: TGTGCCAGCAGTCTCGACAGCAGCACAGATACGCAGTATTTT. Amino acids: CASSLDSSTDTQYF.

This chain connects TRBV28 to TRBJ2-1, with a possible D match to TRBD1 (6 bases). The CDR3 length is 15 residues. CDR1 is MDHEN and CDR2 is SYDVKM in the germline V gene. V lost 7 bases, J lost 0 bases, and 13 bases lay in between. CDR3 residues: CASTKQGSSYNEQFF. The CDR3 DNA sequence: TGTGCCAGCACGAAACAGGGCAGCTCCTACAATGAGCAGTTCTTC.

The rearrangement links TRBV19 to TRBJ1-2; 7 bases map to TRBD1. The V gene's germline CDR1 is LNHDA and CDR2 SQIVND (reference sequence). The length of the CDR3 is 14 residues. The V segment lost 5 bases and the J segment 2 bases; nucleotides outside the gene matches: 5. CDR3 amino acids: CASSVPQGNYGYTF. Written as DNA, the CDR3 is TGTGCCAGTAGTGTCCCACAGGGGAACTATGGCTACACCTTC.

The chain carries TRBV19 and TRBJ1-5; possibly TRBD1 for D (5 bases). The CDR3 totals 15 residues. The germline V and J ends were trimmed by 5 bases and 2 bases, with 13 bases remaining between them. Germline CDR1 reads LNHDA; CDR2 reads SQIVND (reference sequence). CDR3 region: CASSEQGAGNQPQHF. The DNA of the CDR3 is TGTGCCAGTAGTGAACAAGGGGCGGGCAATCAGCCCCAGCATTTT.

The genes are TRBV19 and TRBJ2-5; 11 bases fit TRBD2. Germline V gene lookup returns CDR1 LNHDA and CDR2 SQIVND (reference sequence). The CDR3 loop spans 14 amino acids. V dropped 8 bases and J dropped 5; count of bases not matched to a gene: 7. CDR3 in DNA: TGTGCCAGTTCTAGCGGGAGGTTTTCCGAGACCCAGTACTTC. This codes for CASSSGRFSETQYF.

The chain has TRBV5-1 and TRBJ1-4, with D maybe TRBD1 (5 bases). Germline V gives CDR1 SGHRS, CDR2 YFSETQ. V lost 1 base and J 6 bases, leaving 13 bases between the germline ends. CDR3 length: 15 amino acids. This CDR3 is CASSLQGYFDEKLFF. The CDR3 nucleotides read TGCGCCAGCAGCTTGCAGGGTTACTTTGATGAAAAACTGTTTTTT.

The CDR3 DNA reads as TGTGCCAGCAGCTCGACCTCCTACGAGCAGTACTTC. It encodes CASSSTSYEQYF. This chain connects TRBV14 to TRBJ2-7; no definite D call. V lost 5 bases, J lost 0 bases, and 5 bases lay in between. The CDR3 is 12 residues long. The V gene's germline CDR1 is SGHDN and CDR2 FVKESK.

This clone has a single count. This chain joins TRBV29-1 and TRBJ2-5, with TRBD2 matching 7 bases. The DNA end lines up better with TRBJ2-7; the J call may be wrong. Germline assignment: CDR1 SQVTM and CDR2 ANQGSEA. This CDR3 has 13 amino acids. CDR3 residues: CSVGLAFNTEQYF. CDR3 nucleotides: TGCAGCGTTGGACTAGCCTTTAACACCGAGCAGTACTTC.

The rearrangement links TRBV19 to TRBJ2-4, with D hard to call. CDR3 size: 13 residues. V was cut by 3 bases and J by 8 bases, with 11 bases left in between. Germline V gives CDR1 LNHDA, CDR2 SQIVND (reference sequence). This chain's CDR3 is CASSIQDEDIQYF. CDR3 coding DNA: TGTGCCAGTAGTATTCAGGACGAGGACATTCAGTACTTC.

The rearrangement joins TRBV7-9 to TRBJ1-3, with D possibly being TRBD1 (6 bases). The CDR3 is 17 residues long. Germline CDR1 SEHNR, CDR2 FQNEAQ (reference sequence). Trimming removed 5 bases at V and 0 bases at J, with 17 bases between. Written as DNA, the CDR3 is TGTGCCAGCAGCCAAGACAGGATCGGACTCTCTGGAAACACCATATATTTT. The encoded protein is CASSQDRIGLSGNTIYF.